The 20 T cell receptor beta chains presented below share a single source sample, sequenced in a study of cytomegalovirus exposure and HLA in healthy donors (TCRdb year 2017). The library was built by means of the immunoSEQ multiplex PCR assay. For the multiplex PCR, a mixture combining 60 forward primers for TCR Vbeta segments and 13 reverse primers for TCR Jbeta segments was used. TCRdb holds this immuneACCESS table with in-frame rearrangements only. Some clones are missing; in checked studies, unresolved V genes explain under half, and the rest has no known cause. The sample yields about 200,000 clones; around 73% were counted once. The ten largest clones add up to approximately 3% of the sample. The sample comprised PBMCs. These receptors were taken from a woman in her thirties in good health and CMV-seronegative.

V usage is TRBV9 and J usage is TRBJ1-1; D call uncertain. CDR1 and CDR2 (germline): SGDLS, YYNGEE. Trimming cost V 0 bases and J 1 base, with 7 bases left between them. There are 14 residues in the CDR3. CDR3: CASSVETTNTEAFF. In nucleotides, the CDR3 is TGTGCCAGCAGCGTAGAGACAACGAACACTGAAGCTTTCTTT. The whole variable domain, filled in from reference TRBV9 and TRBJ1-1, reads DSGVTQTPKHLITATGQRVTLRCSPRSGDLSVYWYQQSLDQGLQFLIQYYNGEERAKGNILERFSAQQFPDLHSELNLSSLELGDSALYFCASSVETTNTEAFFGQGTRLTVV.

The chain is built from TRBV29-1 and TRBJ1-1, with D hard to call. From germline, CDR1 is SQVTM and CDR2 ANQGSEA. V was pared by 4 bases and J by 5 bases, with 17 bases between. The length of the CDR3 is 14 residues. The CDR3 sequence: CSVGLLRVGTEAFF. CDR3 coding DNA: TGCAGCGTTGGGTTGTTGAGGGTTGGAACTGAAGCTTTCTTT.

The chain has TRBV7-9 and TRBJ1-4, with a possible D match to TRBD1 (6 bases). Looked up from germline, CDR1 is SEHNR and CDR2 is FQNEAQ (reference sequence). Trimming pared 5 bases from V and 3 bases from J, leaving 13 bases between. The CDR3 contains 15 residues. CDR3 in DNA: TGTGCCAGCAGCCCTAGTGGACAGCCTAATGAAAAACTGTTTTTT. This sequence encodes CASSPSGQPNEKLFF.

The V gene is TRBV6-1, the J gene TRBJ1-5; D gene ambiguous. This CDR3 contains 13 residues. The germline V gene encodes CDR1 MNHNS and CDR2 SASEGT. V was clipped by 2 bases and J by 2 bases, with 4 bases between them. CDR3 sequence (DNA): TGTGCCAGCAGTGAACTCGGCAATCAGCCCCAGCATTTT. It is translated as CASSELGNQPQHF.

The genes are TRBV15 and TRBJ1-5, with a weak D call TRBD1 (6 bases). Germline loops: CDR1 LNHNV, CDR2 YYDKDF (reference sequence). The germline V and J ends were trimmed by 0 bases and 7 bases, with 13 bases remaining between them. The CDR3 loop spans 15 amino acids. The CDR3 DNA is TGTGCCACCAGCAGAGATCGGGCAGGGGTCCAGCCCCAGCATTTT. This gives the protein CATSRDRAGVQPQHF.

This clone was recorded a few times. The genes are TRBV29-1 and TRBJ2-7, with 8 positions matching TRBD2. V dropped 5 bases and J dropped 7; count of bases not matched to a gene: 7. Germline V gene sequence: CDR1 SQVTM, CDR2 ANQGSEA. The CDR3 is made up of 12 amino acids. The CDR3 sequence: CSVNSGKGEQYF. The CDR3 DNA reads as TGCAGCGTTAATAGCGGGAAGGGTGAGCAGTACTTC.

V and J are TRBV9 and TRBJ2-3; weak D call: TRBD2 (5 bases). Germline CDR1 reads SGDLS; CDR2 reads YYNGEE. V was shortened by 4 bases and J by 1 base, with 19 bases between the two germline ends. CDR3 size: 17 residues. In DNA form, the CDR3 reads TGTGCCAGCAGCCCCCCCGGACTCTCCAGCGGCACAGATACGCAGTATTTT. Translated, it gives CASSPPGLSSGTDTQYF.

This clone appeared a single time. V and J are TRBV27 and TRBJ2-5; the D gene is possibly TRBD2 (7 bases). V was shortened by 2 bases and J by 5 bases, with 15 bases between the two germline ends. This CDR3 has 15 residues. Germline values: CDR1 MNHEY, CDR2 SMNVEV (reference sequence). The CDR3 here is CASSLGRGRGETQYF. In DNA, the CDR3 is TGTGCCAGCAGTTTAGGGCGGGGGAGGGGGGAGACCCAGTACTTC.

The chain carries TRBV5-1 and TRBJ2-1; TRBD2 agrees at 9 bases. Germline V gene sequence: CDR1 SGHRS, CDR2 YFSETQ. The CDR3 runs 16 residues. The J segment lost 4 bases and the V segment lost 4 bases, leaving 9 bases of the junction unmatched. CDR3 amino acids: CASSAVAGAPYNEQFF. The CDR3, as DNA: TGCGCCAGCAGCGCGGTAGCGGGAGCACCATACAATGAGCAGTTCTTC.

The table lists this clone with a few counts. The rearrangement joins TRBV28 to TRBJ2-7; perhaps TRBD2 as D (6 bases). Per germline, CDR1 MDHEN and CDR2 SYDVKM. V was pared by 5 bases and J by 5 bases, with 13 bases between. This CDR3 spans 13 amino acids. In nucleotides, the CDR3 is TGTGCCAGCAGTGGAGGGAGTTATGACGAGCAGTACTTC. Translated, it gives CASSGGSYDEQYF.

V is TRBV7-3 and J is TRBJ2-1, with TRBD1 matching 9 bases. The V and J ends lost 5 bases and 7 bases, in that order; junction bases with no gene match: 3. CDR1 and CDR2 (germline): SGHTA, FQGTGA. This CDR3 has 13 residues. CDR3 in amino acids: CASSKGQGNEQFF. DNA for the CDR3: TGTGCCAGCAGCAAAGGACAGGGGAATGAGCAGTTCTTC.

The V and J genes are TRBV4-1 and TRBJ2-7; 10 positions agree with TRBD1. The CDR3 has 15 residues. V lost 4 bases to trimming and J lost 6 bases; unmatched junction nucleotides: 9. Germline CDR1 MGHRA, CDR2 YSYEKL. CDR3 sequence: CASSRPGTGVPEQYF. The CDR3 DNA reads TGCGCCAGCAGCCGACCCGGGACAGGGGTCCCCGAGCAGTACTTC.

The rearrangement joins TRBV19 to TRBJ1-5, with TRBD1 as a possible D gene (5 bases). This CDR3 has 15 residues. Per germline, CDR1 LNHDA and CDR2 SQIVND (reference sequence). V was cut by 3 bases and J by 7 bases, with 16 bases left in between. The CDR3 here is CASSMIREMGQPQHF. The CDR3, as DNA: TGTGCCAGTAGTATGATCAGGGAAATGGGGCAGCCCCAGCATTTT.

In nucleotides, the CDR3 is TGTGCCAGCAGCTACGGACAGGGCGCCTACGAGCAGTACTTC. It encodes CASSYGQGAYEQYF. The J gene is TRBJ2-7, the V gene TRBV11-2; TRBD1 matches at 8 bases. The CDR3 consists of 14 residues. CDR1 is SGHAT and CDR2 is FQNNGV in the germline V gene. V trimming: 4 bases; J trimming: 2 bases; junction bases outside the gene matches: 4.

The chain has TRBV27 and TRBJ2-7; D gene ambiguous. Per the germline V gene, CDR1 is MNHEY and CDR2 is SMNVEV (reference sequence). The V end lost 3 bases, the J end lost 4 bases, and 13 bases lay between the germline ends. CDR3 size: 14 residues. CDR3 DNA: TGTGCCAGCAGTTTTTGGTCAGGTTCGTACGAGCAGTACTTC. Translated: CASSFWSGSYEQYF.

The rearrangement uses TRBV5-5 and TRBJ1-1, with 7 bases that match TRBD1. Germline V gene lookup returns CDR1 SGHKS and CDR2 YYEKEE (reference sequence). The J segment lost 4 bases and the V segment lost 4 bases, leaving 4 bases of the junction unmatched. The CDR3 extends over 13 amino acids. CDR3 loop: CASSVQGGTEAFF. CDR3 bases: TGTGCCAGCAGCGTCCAGGGGGGCACTGAAGCTTTCTTT.

V and J are TRBV7-9 and TRBJ2-5; 8 nucleotides align to TRBD1. This CDR3 comprises 13 residues. CDR1 is SEHNR and CDR2 is FQNEAQ in the germline V gene (reference sequence). V lost 4 bases and J lost 4; bases outside the gene matches: 2. CDR3 nucleotide sequence: TGTGCCAGCAGCTCCGGACAGGGAGAGACCCAGTACTTC. Its translation: CASSSGQGETQYF.

This chain links TRBV5-1 with TRBJ1-6, with a weak D call TRBD1 (5 bases). With 0 bases removed from V and 7 bases from J, the gap between germline ends came to 14 bases. Germline lookup yields CDR1 SGHRS and CDR2 YFSETQ. CDR3 length: 16 residues. The DNA of the CDR3 is TGCGCCAGCAGCTTGGACCTGACTCCAGGGAATTCACCCCTCCACTTT. It is translated as CASSLDLTPGNSPLHF.

This clone came up once. This rearrangement joins TRBV9 to TRBJ1-4; weak D call: TRBD1 (6 bases). CDR1 and CDR2 (germline): SGDLS, YYNGEE. The CDR3 is 15 residues long. The germline V and J ends were trimmed by 4 bases and 0 bases, with 10 bases remaining between them. CDR3 protein: CASSPRTATNEKLFF. The DNA for the CDR3 is TGTGCCAGCAGCCCAAGGACAGCAACTAATGAAAAACTGTTTTTT.

The rearrangement joins TRBV2 to TRBJ1-1; D is perhaps TRBD1 (5 bases). CDR1 is SNHLY and CDR2 is FYNNEI in the germline V gene. V was pared by 8 bases and J by 8 bases, with 18 bases between. This CDR3 comprises 13 residues. For the CDR3, the DNA is TGTGCCAGCGGCGAGGAACAGGCAATGGAAGCTTTCTTT. It codes for CASGEEQAMEAFF.